The 9 T cell receptor beta chains listed next were all sequenced from one sample in a study of T cells in Graves' hyperthyroidism and ophthalmopathy (dated by TCRdb to the late 2010s). The receptor library was made with multiplex PCR. TCRdb names Illumina HiSeq 2000 as the instrument used. TCR beta CDR3 regions were amplified from RNA transcripts. A first-round RT-PCR of the TCR CDR3 used the HTBI primer set with the Qiagen OneStep RT-PCR kit. TCRdb trimmed public reads at Q25 via fastp, called clones via MiXCR and kept in-frame beta chains. Under each unique CDR3 protein, matching rows form one entry showing the most common genes and DNA. The sample yields roughly 500,000 distinct CDR3 sequences; approximately 23% were counted once. The ten biggest clones cover under 55% of the sample. Material for sequencing was blood. The receptors stem from a woman aged 70-85 years with Graves' ophthalmopathy.

The chain uses TRBV9 and TRBJ2-1, with no clear D. Germline loops: CDR1 SGDLS, CDR2 YYNGEE. V lost 2 bases, J lost 9 bases, and 9 bases lay in between. The CDR3 loop spans 12 amino acids. This CDR3 reads CASSVSRTEQFF. The CDR3 nucleotides read TGTGCCAGCAGCGTTTCTCGGACTGAGCAGTTCTTC.

About this clonotype itself: A single base separates this from a much larger clone, so it may be a read error. V usage is TRBV12-3 or TRBV12-4 and J usage is TRBJ2-1; no firm D call. This CDR3 is built from 11 residues. As DNA, the CDR3 is TGTGCCAGCAGTTTCCAGTATGAGCGGTTCTTC. Translation: CASSFQYERFF.

The chain links TRBV28 to TRBJ1-5, with TRBD1 as a possible D gene (5 bases). Germline CDR1 MDHEN, CDR2 SYDVKM. V shed 11 bases and J shed 3 bases, with 14 bases lying between them. This CDR3 contains 13 residues. CDR3 nucleotide sequence: TGTGCCGAAAATACAGGCCTCAATCAGCCCCAGCATTTT. Its protein is CAENTGLNQPQHF.

The rearrangement uses TRBV12-5 and TRBJ2-2; 9 bases are a match to TRBD2. V dropped 2 bases and J dropped 1; count of bases not matched to a gene: 5. CDR1 is LGHNT, CDR2 FRNRAP, per germline. The CDR3 totals 17 residues. The CDR3 here is CASGLLTSGLNTGELFF. The CDR3 DNA reads TGTGCTAGTGGTTTGTTGACTAGCGGACTGAACACCGGGGAGCTGTTTTTT.

DNA for the CDR3: TGTGCCAGCAGCGTTTCGACAGGGCCTCAGCCCCAGCATTTT. Protein sequence: CASSVSTGPQPQHF. The gene calls are TRBV9 and TRBJ1-5; 7 nucleotides match TRBD1. The CDR3 runs 14 residues. Germline V gives CDR1 SGDLS, CDR2 YYNGEE. Germline trimming cut 2 bases from V and 6 bases from J; bases unmatched to any gene: 5.

In its sample, this clonotype was seen a few times. The chain has TRBV6-1 and TRBJ2-3; TRBD2 is a possible D gene (5 bases). The length of the CDR3 is 14 residues. Germline V CDR1 and CDR2: MNHNS, SASEGT. Trimming pared 3 bases from V and 2 bases from J, leaving 9 bases between. The CDR3 DNA is TGTGCCAGCAGTGAGGACGGGGTCACAGATACGCAGTATTTT. Its protein product is CASSEDGVTDTQYF.

This clonotype was seen only a few times. The rearrangement links TRBV5-1 to TRBJ1-2, with D perhaps matching TRBD1 (5 bases). The CDR3 has 13 residues. The V and J ends lost 3 bases and 4 bases respectively, with 10 bases between them. Germline CDR1 is SGHRS and CDR2 is YFSETQ. CDR3 bases: TGCGCCAGCAGCTCCAGGGATGTCTATGGCTACACCTTC. Translation gives CASSSRDVYGYTF.

This clonotype was counted ten times or more. V gene TRBV7-2 combines with J gene TRBJ1-1; D ambiguous. This CDR3 spans 14 amino acids. The V and J ends lost 5 bases and 1 base respectively, with 11 bases between them. Germline V lookup: CDR1 SGHTA, CDR2 FQGNSA. The CDR3 reads CASSPPYRNTEAFF. In nucleotides, the CDR3 is TGTGCCAGCAGCCCGCCCTACAGGAACACTGAAGCTTTCTTT.

CDR3 nucleotides: TGCGCCAGCAGCCCGCGGACAGGGGGAGGAAATGAGCAGTACTTC. Translating gives CASSPRTGGGNEQYF. The chain couples TRBV5-1 to TRBJ2-7, with 10 bases aligning to TRBD1. Germline values: CDR1 SGHRS, CDR2 YFSETQ. With 4 bases clipped from V and 7 bases from J, the junction kept 11 bases outside the gene matches. The CDR3 covers 15 residues.